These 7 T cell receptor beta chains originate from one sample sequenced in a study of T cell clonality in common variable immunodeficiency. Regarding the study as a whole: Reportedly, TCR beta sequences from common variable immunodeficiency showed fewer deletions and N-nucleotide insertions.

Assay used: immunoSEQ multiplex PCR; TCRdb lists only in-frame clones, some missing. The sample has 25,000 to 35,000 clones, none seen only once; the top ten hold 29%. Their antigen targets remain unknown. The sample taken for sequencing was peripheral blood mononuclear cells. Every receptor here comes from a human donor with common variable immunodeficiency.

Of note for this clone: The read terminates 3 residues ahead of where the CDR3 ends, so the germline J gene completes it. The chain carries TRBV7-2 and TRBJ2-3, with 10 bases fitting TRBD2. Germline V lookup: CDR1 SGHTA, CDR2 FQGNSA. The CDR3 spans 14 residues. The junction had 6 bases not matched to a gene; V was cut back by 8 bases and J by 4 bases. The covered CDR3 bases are TGTGCCAGCGGATTAGCGGGGGGTCCAGATACG. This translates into CASGLAGGPDT. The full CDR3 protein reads CASGLAGGPDTQYF.

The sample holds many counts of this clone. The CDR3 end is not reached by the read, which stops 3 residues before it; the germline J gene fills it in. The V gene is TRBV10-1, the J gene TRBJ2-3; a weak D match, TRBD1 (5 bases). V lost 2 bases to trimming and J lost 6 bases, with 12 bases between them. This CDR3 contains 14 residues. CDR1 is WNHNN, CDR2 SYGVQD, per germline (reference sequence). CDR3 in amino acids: CASSEQSGSDTQYF. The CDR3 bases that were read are TGCGCCAGCAGTGAGCAGTCAGGGTCTGATACG.

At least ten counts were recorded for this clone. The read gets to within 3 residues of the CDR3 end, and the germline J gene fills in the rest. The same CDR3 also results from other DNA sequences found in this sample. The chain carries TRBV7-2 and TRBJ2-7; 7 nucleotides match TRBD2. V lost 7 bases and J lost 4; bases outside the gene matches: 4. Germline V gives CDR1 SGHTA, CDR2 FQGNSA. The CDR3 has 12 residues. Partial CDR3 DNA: TGTGCCAGCACCCCGGGGGGTTACGAG. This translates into CASTPGGYE. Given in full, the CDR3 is CASTPGGYEQYF.

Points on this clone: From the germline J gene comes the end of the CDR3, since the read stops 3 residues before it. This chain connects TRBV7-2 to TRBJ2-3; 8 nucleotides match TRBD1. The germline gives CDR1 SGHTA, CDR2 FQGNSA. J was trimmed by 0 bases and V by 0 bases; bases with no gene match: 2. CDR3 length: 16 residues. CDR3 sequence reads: CASSLAGQASTDTQYF. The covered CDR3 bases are TGTGCCAGCAGCTTAGCGGGACAGGCGAGCACAGATACG.

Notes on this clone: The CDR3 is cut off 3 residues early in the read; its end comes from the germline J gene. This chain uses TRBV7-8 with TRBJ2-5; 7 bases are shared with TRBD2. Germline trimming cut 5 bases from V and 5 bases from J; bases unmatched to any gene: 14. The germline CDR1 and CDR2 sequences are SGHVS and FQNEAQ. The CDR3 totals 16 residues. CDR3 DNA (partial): TGTGCCAGCAGCGCTGTAGCGGGCCACCCGGGGGAGACC. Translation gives CASSAVAGHPGET. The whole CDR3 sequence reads CASSAVAGHPGETQYF. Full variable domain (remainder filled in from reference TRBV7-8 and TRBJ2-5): GAGVSQSPRYKVAKRGQDVALRCDPISGHVSLFWYQQALGQGPEFLTYFQNEAQLDKSGLPSDRFFAERPEGSVSTLKIQRTQQEDSAVYLCASSAVAGHPGETQYFGPGTRLLVL.

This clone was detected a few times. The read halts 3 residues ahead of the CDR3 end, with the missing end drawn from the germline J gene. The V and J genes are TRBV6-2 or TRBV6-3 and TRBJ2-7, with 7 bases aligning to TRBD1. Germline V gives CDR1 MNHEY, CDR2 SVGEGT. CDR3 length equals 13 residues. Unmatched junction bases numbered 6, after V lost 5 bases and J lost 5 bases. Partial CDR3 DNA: TGTGCCAGCAGTCACGACAGGGCACACGAG. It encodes CASSHDRAHE. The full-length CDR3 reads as CASSHDRAHEQYF.

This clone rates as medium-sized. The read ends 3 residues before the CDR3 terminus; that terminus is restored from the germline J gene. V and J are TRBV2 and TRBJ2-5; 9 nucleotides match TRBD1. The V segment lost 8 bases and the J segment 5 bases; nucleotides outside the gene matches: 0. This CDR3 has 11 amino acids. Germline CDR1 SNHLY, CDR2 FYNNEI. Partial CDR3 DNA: TGTGCCAGCGGACAGGGGGAGACC. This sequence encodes CASGQGET. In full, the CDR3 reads CASGQGETQYF.